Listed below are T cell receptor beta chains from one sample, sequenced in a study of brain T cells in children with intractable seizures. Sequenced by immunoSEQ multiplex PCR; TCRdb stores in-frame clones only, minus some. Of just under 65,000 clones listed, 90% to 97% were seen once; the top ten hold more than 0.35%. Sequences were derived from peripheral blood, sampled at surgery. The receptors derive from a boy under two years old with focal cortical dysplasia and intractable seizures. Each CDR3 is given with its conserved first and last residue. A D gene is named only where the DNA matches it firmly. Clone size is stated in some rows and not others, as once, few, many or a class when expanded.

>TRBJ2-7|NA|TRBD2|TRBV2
CASRKMGLAGSKDEQYF
TGTGCCAGCAGAAAGATGGGACTAGCGGGGTCAAAGGACGAGCAGTACTTC
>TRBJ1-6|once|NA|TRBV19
CASRLQGAGSPLHF
TGTGCCAGTCGTCTTCAGGGAGCGGGATCACCCCTCCACTTT
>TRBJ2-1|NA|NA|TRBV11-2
CASSQGTYNEQFF
TGTGCCAGCAGCCAGGGGACCTACAATGAGCAGTTCTTC
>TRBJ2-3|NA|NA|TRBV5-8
CASSPATDTQYF
TGTGCCAGCAGTCCGGCAACAGATACGCAGTATTTT
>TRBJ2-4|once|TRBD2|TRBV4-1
CASSPLGASGRGNIQYF
TGCGCCAGCTCCCCCTTGGGGGCTAGCGGGAGAGGAAACATTCAGTACTTC
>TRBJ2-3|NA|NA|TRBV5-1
CASRAAGSDTQYF
TGCGCCAGCAGGGCCGCAGGGTCAGATACGCAGTATTTT
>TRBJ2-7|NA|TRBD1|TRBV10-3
CAISEDRDSNEQYF
TGTGCCATCAGTGAAGACCGGGACAGCAACGAGCAGTACTTC
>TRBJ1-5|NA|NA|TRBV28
CASSTPGQFNQPQHF
TGTGCCAGCAGTACCCCCGGACAGTTCAATCAGCCCCAGCATTTT
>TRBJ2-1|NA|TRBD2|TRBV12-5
CASGFPSKPQGGDYNEQFF
TGTGCTAGTGGTTTTCCCTCAAAACCCCAGGGAGGGGACTACAATGAGCAGTTCTTC
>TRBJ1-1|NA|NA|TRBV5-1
CASSPRSFRGNKNTEAFF
TGCGCCAGCAGCCCACGATCTTTCCGGGGAAATAAGAACACTGAAGCTTTCTTT
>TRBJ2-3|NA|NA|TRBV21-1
CASSKVPGPTGTQYF
TGTGCCAGCAGCAAAGTGCCGGGTCCCACGGGTACGCAGTATTTT
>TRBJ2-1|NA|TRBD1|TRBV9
CASSVRGQGAGNEQFF
TGTGCCAGCAGCGTCCGGGGACAGGGGGCCGGCAATGAGCAGTTCTTC
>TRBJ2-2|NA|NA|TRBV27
CASMEGFNTGELFF
TGTGCCAGCATGGAAGGATTTAACACCGGGGAGCTGTTTTTT
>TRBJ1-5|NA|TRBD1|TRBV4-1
CASSQGQGYNQPQHF
TGCGCCAGCAGCCAAGGACAGGGGTACAATCAGCCCCAGCATTTT
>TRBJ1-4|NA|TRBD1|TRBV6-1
CASSDPGTGLAEKLFF
TGTGCCAGCAGTGACCCCGGGACAGGGCTGGCTGAAAAACTGTTTTTT
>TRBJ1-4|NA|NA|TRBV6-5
CATRLFSGSEKLFF
TGTGCCACCCGACTTTTTTCAGGGTCGGAAAAACTGTTTTTT
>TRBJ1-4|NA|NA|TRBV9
CASSVGVYRATNEKLFF
TGTGCCAGCAGCGTAGGAGTCTACAGGGCAACTAATGAAAAACTGTTTTTT
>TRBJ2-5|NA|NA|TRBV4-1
CASSQVRGQMRAETQYF
TGCGCCAGCAGCCAAGTTAGGGGTCAGATGCGGGCGGAGACCCAGTACTTC
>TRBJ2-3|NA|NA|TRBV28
CASSPPFRARDTQYF
TGTGCCAGCAGTCCCCCCTTTCGAGCCAGAGATACGCAGTATTTT
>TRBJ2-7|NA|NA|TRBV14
CASSRGDWNDYEQYF
TGTGCCAGCAGCCGGGGGGACTGGAACGACTACGAGCAGTACTTC
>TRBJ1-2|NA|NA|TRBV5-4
CASSSQGRGYGYTF
TGTGCCAGCAGCTCCCAGGGCAGGGGATATGGCTACACCTTC
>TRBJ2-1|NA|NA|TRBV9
CASSVEGITYNEQFF
TGTGCCAGCAGCGTAGAGGGTATTACCTACAATGAGCAGTTCTTC
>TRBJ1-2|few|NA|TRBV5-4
CASSLEGNYGYTF
TGTGCCAGCAGCTTGGAGGGAAACTATGGCTACACCTTC
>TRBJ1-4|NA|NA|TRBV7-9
CASSLGAGLNEKLFF
TGTGCCAGCAGCTTAGGGGCAGGACTTAATGAAAAACTGTTTTTT
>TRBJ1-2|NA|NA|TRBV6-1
CASSERGNYGYTF
TGTGCCAGCAGTGAAAGGGGTAACTATGGCTACACCTTC
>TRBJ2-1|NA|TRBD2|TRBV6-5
CASSYQSRGRNEQFF
TGTGCCAGCAGTTACCAATCGCGGGGGAGGAATGAGCAGTTCTTC
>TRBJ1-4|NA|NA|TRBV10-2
CASSPAGTAATNEKLFF
TGCGCCAGCAGTCCAGCCGGGACGGCGGCAACTAATGAAAAACTGTTTTTT
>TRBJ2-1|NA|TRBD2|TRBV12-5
CASGLVSLAGFNEQFF
TGTGCTAGTGGTTTGGTCTCTCTAGCGGGCTTTAATGAGCAGTTCTTC
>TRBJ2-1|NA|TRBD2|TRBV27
CASSLGSLAGGVNEQFF
TGTGCCAGCAGTTTAGGTTCCCTAGCGGGAGGCGTGAATGAGCAGTTCTTC
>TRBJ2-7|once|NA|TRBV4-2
CASSPAKSYEQYF
TGTGCCAGCAGCCCCGCGAAATCCTACGAGCAGTACTTC
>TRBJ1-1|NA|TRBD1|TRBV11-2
CASSLARDRHLNTEAFF
TGTGCCAGCAGCTTAGCCCGGGACAGGCACTTGAACACTGAAGCTTTCTTT
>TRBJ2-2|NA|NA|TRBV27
CASSPGTHTGELFF
TGTGCCAGCAGCCCCGGGACCCACACCGGGGAGCTGTTTTTT
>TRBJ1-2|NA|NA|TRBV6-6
CASSYADYGYTF
TGTGCCAGCAGTTACGCAGACTATGGCTACACCTTC
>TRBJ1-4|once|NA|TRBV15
CATSRDSGYEKLFF
TGTGCCACCAGCAGGGACAGCGGCTATGAAAAACTGTTTTTT
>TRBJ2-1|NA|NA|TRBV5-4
CASSLGGRDNEQFF
TGTGCCAGCAGCCTCGGGGGGCGTGACAATGAGCAGTTCTTC
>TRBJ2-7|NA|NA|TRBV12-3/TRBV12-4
CASSFGYEQYF
TGTGCCAGCAGTTTCGGGTACGAGCAGTACTTC
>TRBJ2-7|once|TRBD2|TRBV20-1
CRAGLAYEQYF
TGCAGAGCGGGACTAGCCTACGAGCAGTACTTC
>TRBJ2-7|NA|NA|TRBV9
CATLVPLAPREQYF
TGTGCCACCCTCGTCCCACTAGCCCCAAGAGAGCAGTACTTC
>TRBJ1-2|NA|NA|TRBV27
CASSIGRANYGYTF
TGTGCCAGCAGTATCGGAAGGGCGAACTATGGCTACACCTTC
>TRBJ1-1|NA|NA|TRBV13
CASSGGSITEAFF
TGTGCCAGCAGCGGGGGGTCTATCACTGAAGCTTTCTTT
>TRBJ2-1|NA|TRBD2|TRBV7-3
CASRGSTLSSGRSYNEQFF
TGTGCCAGCAGGGGCAGCACCCTTAGTAGCGGGAGGTCCTACAATGAGCAGTTCTTC